This T cell receptor (beta chain) was documented in a study of blood T cell repertoires in COVID-19 (dated by TCRdb to about 2020). About the full investigation: Samples covering the acute and convalescent phases of COVID-19 were provided by collaborators in the United States, Italy and Spain. The prospective study material was composed of cDNA or gDNA derived from T cells, B-cell-depleted T cells, or PBMCs. Deeply sampled blood TCRbeta repertoires from subjects exposed to, actively infected with, or recovered from COVID-19 were included in the dataset. The repertoires were released in a freely available public database intended as a resource for research on the immune response to SARS-CoV-2. The samples were drawn from the first 160 participants of the ongoing ImmuneRACE study and from about 1,200 subjects provided by 6 global collaborators. Sample metadata almost always included a de-identified subject ID, COVID-19 status, age in years and sex. Where available, HLA class I and class II types were obtained from metadata supplied by the sample provider rather than from assay-based typing. The full study reports these points: How much clinical and demographic metadata was included differed by source and by participant, and the metadata was provided uncurated.

The immunoSEQ Assay, a bias-controlled multiplex PCR, was used to amplify TCRbeta CDR3 regions from genomic DNA. The paper's data handling went like this. Nucleated cell counts per sample were estimated from amplification of reference gene primers within the assay. Sequence reads were collapsed and filtered to measure the absolute abundance of every unique TCRbeta CDR3 rearrangement. Productive Simpson clonality was computed per sample as the square root of Simpson's diversity index over productive rearrangements. TCRdb took this table from immuneACCESS and kept in-frame rearrangements with V and J called. Such tables lack part of the clones; where checked against another copy, unresolved V genes explain under half of the gap, and the rest is unexplained. V, J and clone size are taken as reported in that table, and D and trimming were inferred from the DNA itself. Present in this sample are 260,000 or so clones, approximately 91% of which were seen just once. Of the sample, roughly 9% is held by the ten largest clones.

CDR1 and CDR2, looked up from the germline V gene, are MNHEY and SVGEGT. The CDR3 sequence holds 13 residues, the cysteine and phenylalanine included. Here the CDR3 DNA is all that survives: 39 bases in frame from base 1. The junction carries 13 bases between V and J, which are trimmed by 5 bases and 6 bases respectively. Whole blood was collected in K2EDTA tubes by collaborating institutions according to the institutions' own protocols. For TCRbeta analysis, collaborators shipped samples in one of three forms: frozen whole blood, isolated PBMCs, or DNA extracted from either of those sample types. As regards this clone: There is no known antigen for this receptor. Base-call qualities are not available, and no considerably larger clone is one nucleotide away.

This receptor was identified in a man aged 18 to 29 with active or convalescent COVID-19. The sample taken for sequencing was peripheral blood. The sequence joins TRBV6-2 or TRBV6-3 to TRBJ1-2; too little of a D gene remains to name it. The CDR3 is CASSLDGTNGYTF. The DNA sequence follows: TGTGCCAGCAGTCTTGACGGAACTAATGGCTACACCTTC.